The 3 T cell receptor beta chains presented below share a single source sample, sequenced in a study of cytomegalovirus exposure and HLA in healthy donors. The PCR used 60 Vbeta and 13 Jbeta primers. TCRdb keeps only in-frame clones here, not all; method: immunoSEQ multiplex PCR. The sample carries 65,000 to 75,000 clones, approximately 64% recorded once. Sequencing input: PBMCs. Receptors originate from a middle-aged man in good health and CMV-seropositive.

The V call is TRBV5-1, the J call TRBJ2-2; tentatively, D is TRBD1 (5 bases). The CDR3 loop spans 14 amino acids. V lost 1 base, J lost 7 bases, and 11 bases lay in between. Germline V lookup: CDR1 SGHRS, CDR2 YFSETQ. CDR3 in amino acids: CASSLQGADGELFF. CDR3 nucleotide sequence: TGCGCCAGCAGCTTGCAAGGGGCCGACGGGGAGCTGTTTTTT. The variable domain in full, completed from reference TRBV5-1 and TRBJ2-2, reads KAGVTQTPRYLIKTRGQQVTLSCSPISGHRSVSWYQQTPGQGLQFLFEYFSETQRNKGNFPGRFSGRQFSNSRSEMNVSTLELGDSALYLCASSLQGADGELFFGEGSRLTVL.

The rearrangement uses TRBV2 and TRBJ2-3, with D unclear. Trimming took 8 bases from V and 2 from J, leaving 11 bases between them. Germline CDR1 reads SNHLY; CDR2 reads FYNNEI. There are 13 residues in the CDR3. The CDR3 DNA reads as TGTGCCAGCTTGGGCCCGTCCACAGATACGCAGTATTTT. This translates into CASLGPSTDTQYF.

The chain carries TRBV29-1 and TRBJ2-7; weak D call: TRBD2 (5 bases). The CDR3 loop spans 12 amino acids. From germline, CDR1 is SQVTM and CDR2 ANQGSEA. With 4 bases removed from V and 4 bases from J, the gap between germline ends came to 11 bases. The CDR3 loop is CSVGGNSYEQYF. As DNA, the CDR3 is TGCAGCGTTGGAGGGAACTCGTACGAGCAGTACTTC.